One sample yielded the 2 T cell receptor beta chains listed below, sequenced in a study of vaccination effects on CD4 cells after COVID-19. This table comes from immunoSEQ multiplex PCR, and its TCRdb copy is limited to in-frame clones, with some not included. Among fewer than 55,000 clones, roughly three quarters were seen once, and the ten largest hold 6.5% to 7.5%. Their target antigens are unknown. Following a roughly ten-day culture, CD4+ T cells were purified. Vaccine administered to participants consisted of two doses of either BNT162b2 or mRNA-1273. Specimen: CD4+ T cells from PBMCs cultured without peptide, collected after COVID-19 vaccination. All receptors come from a human donor who received a COVID-19 vaccine.

The chain combines TRBV2 with TRBJ1-5; TRBD1 matches at 8 bases. The CDR3 sequence is 15 residues long. V dropped 6 bases and J dropped 0; count of bases not matched to a gene: 4. Germline lookup yields CDR1 SNHLY and CDR2 FYNNEI. CDR3 amino acids: CASSGQGASNQPQHF. The CDR3, as DNA: TGTGCCAGCAGCGGGCAGGGGGCTAGCAATCAGCCCCAGCATTTT.

The V gene is TRBV14, the J gene TRBJ1-2, with D hard to call. Germline values: CDR1 SGHDN, CDR2 FVKESK. CDR3 length: 14 amino acids. Trimming left V 1 base short and J 4 bases short, with 10 bases between. CDR3 residues: CASSQVWALYGYTF. The CDR3 coding sequence is TGTGCCAGCAGCCAAGTATGGGCCCTCTATGGCTACACCTTC.